The rows below give T cell receptor beta chains drawn from one sample of a study of blood T cells in healthy people across ages. TCRdb re-called the 5' RACE reads through MiXCR, storing one row per CDR3 protein. The sample holds approximately 1,700,000 distinct CDR3 sequences, about two fifths seen once. The sequencing sample was made of blood. The receptor source for this set is a human donor in good health. Each CDR3 is given with its conserved first and last residue. Each record gives: D gene, J gene, clone size, V gene, CDR3 protein, CDR3 DNA. The D gene is left open where the match is weak. Not every row has a clone size; where given, it reads once, few, many or a size class.

TRBD1 | TRBJ1-4 | NA | TRBV4-2 | CASSLYLPGQSIATNEKLFF | TGTGCCAGCAGTCTATACCTCCCGGGACAGAGCATAGCAACTAATGAAAAACTGTTTTTT
TRBD1 | TRBJ1-2 | NA | TRBV11-2 | CASSHIRDRDYGYTF | TGTGCCAGCAGTCATATAAGGGACAGGGACTATGGCTACACCTTC
TRBD2 | TRBJ2-1 | NA | TRBV28 | CASFQRGRNNEQFF | TGTGCCAGCTTCCAGCGGGGGAGAAACAATGAGCAGTTCTTC
NA | TRBJ1-2 | few | TRBV7-9 | CASSLGPWGYTF | TGTGCCAGCAGCTTAGGTCCTTGGGGCTACACCTTC
TRBD1 | TRBJ2-7 | NA | TRBV20-1 | CSARDWGTGDSYEQYF | TGCAGTGCTAGAGATTGGGGGACAGGTGACTCCTACGAGCAGTACTTC
NA | TRBJ2-1 | NA | TRBV7-3 | CASSPRGGNGEQFF | TGTGCCAGCAGCCCCAGGGGGGGAAATGGTGAGCAGTTCTTC
NA | TRBJ2-7 | few | TRBV7-2 | CASSLAPGDLSSYEQYF | TGTGCCAGCAGCTTAGCGCCAGGGGACTTGAGCTCCTACGAGCAGTACTTC
NA | TRBJ1-5 | NA | TRBV5-1 | CASSPNTGPLGSNQPQHF | TGCGCCAGCAGCCCGAATACTGGACCCCTGGGGAGCAATCAGCCCCAGCATTTT
TRBD1 | TRBJ1-2 | few | TRBV7-2 | CAGGQGPSYGYTF | TGTGCCGGCGGACAGGGCCCCAGCTATGGCTACACCTTC
TRBD1 | TRBJ2-7 | few | TRBV6-5 | CASISTLGTETYEQYF | TGTGCCAGCATCTCGACCCTCGGGACAGAGACCTACGAGCAGTACTTC
NA | TRBJ2-1 | NA | TRBV14 | CASSHLAYNEQFF | TGTGCCAGTAGCCATCTAGCCTACAATGAGCAGTTCTTC
NA | TRBJ2-2 | few | TRBV5-6 | CASSLVNGELFF | TGTGCCAGCAGCTTGGTCAACGGGGAGCTGTTTTTT
TRBD1 | TRBJ1-2 | NA | TRBV10-3 | CAISRGTGESYTF | TGTGCCATCAGTAGGGGGACAGGAGAGAGCTACACCTTC
NA | TRBJ2-1 | few | TRBV4-3 | CASSPRTTSYNEQFF | TGCGCCAGCAGCCCTAGGACAACTTCCTACAATGAGCAGTTCTTC
NA | TRBJ2-7 | NA | TRBV7-6 | CAGSLGSSVETYEQYF | TGTGCCGGCAGCTTAGGATCTAGCGTAGAGACCTACGAGCAGTACTTC
NA | TRBJ2-1 | few | TRBV12-3/TRBV12-4 | CASSLSWNEQFF | TGTGCCAGCAGTTTATCATGGAATGAGCAGTTCTTC
TRBD1 | TRBJ1-1 | NA | TRBV4-1 | CASSTGQGAYTEAFF | TGCGCCAGCAGCACCGGACAGGGGGCGTACACTGAAGCTTTCTTT
NA | TRBJ2-2 | few | TRBV15 | CATSRDRRGNTGELFF | TGTGCCACCAGCAGAGATCGTAGAGGGAACACCGGGGAGCTGTTTTTT
TRBD2 | TRBJ2-1 | NA | TRBV28 | CASSSTSGYYNEQFF | TGTGCCAGCAGCTCGACTAGCGGTTATTACAATGAGCAGTTCTTC
NA | TRBJ1-2 | NA | TRBV6-2/TRBV6-3 | CASRWTGTTYGYTF | TGTGCCAGCAGATGGACCGGGACAACCTATGGCTACACCTTC
NA | TRBJ2-3 | few | TRBV5-8 | CASSLDMGPGVDTQYF | TGTGCCAGCAGCTTGGATATGGGACCGGGAGTGGATACGCAGTATTTT
NA | TRBJ2-7 | NA | TRBV28 | CASSFGVEGSYEQYF | TGTGCCAGCAGTTTTGGGGTTGAGGGCTCCTACGAGCAGTACTTC
NA | TRBJ2-1 | NA | TRBV12-3/TRBV12-4 | CASSTRGRYNVQFF | TGTGCCAGCAGTACCCGGGGCCGGTACAATGTGCAGTTCTTC
NA | TRBJ2-1 | many | TRBV6-2/TRBV6-3 | CASSTPYNEQFF | TGTGCCAGCAGTACTCCCTACAATGAGCAGTTCTTC
TRBD1 | TRBJ2-7 | NA | TRBV5-5 | CASSLDRGIDYEQYF | TGTGCCAGCAGCTTGGACAGGGGGATCGACTACGAGCAGTACTTC
NA | TRBJ2-3 | NA | TRBV4-3 | CASSSPMSSSTDTQYF | TGCGCCAGCAGCTCGCCGATGTCGTCTAGCACAGATACGCAGTATTTT
TRBD2 | TRBJ2-4 | NA | TRBV7-9 | CASSFETSKNIRYF | TGTGCCAGCAGCTTCGAGACTAGCAAAAACATTCGGTACTTC
NA | TRBJ1-4 | NA | TRBV12-3/TRBV12-4 | CASSISGQINEKLFF | TGTGCCAGCTCAATCTCGGGACAAATTAATGAAAAACTGTTTTTT
NA | TRBJ2-7 | NA | TRBV6-2/TRBV6-3 | CASQQRTPYEQYF | TGTGCCAGCCAGCAGAGGACCCCGTACGAGCAGTACTTC
NA | TRBJ1-2 | NA | TRBV7-2 | CASFFGARYTF | TGTGCCAGTTTTTTTGGGGCTCGCTACACCTTC
NA | TRBJ1-2 | NA | TRBV6-5 | CASSSSRRSYGYTF | TGTGCCAGCAGTTCTTCTCGCAGGTCCTATGGCTACACCTTC
NA | TRBJ2-7 | NA | TRBV5-1 | CASSFLQGIDEQYF | TGCGCCAGCAGCTTCTTACAGGGCATCGACGAGCAGTACTTC
NA | TRBJ2-3 | NA | TRBV5-1 | CASSPIAGVDTDTQYF | TGCGCCAGCAGCCCAATAGCCGGAGTCGACACAGATACGCAGTATTTT
TRBD1 | TRBJ2-2 | NA | TRBV5-8 | CASSRRRQGHTGELFF | TGTGCCAGCAGCAGGAGGCGACAGGGGCACACCGGGGAGCTGTTTTTT
NA | TRBJ2-7 | few | TRBV15 | CATTDRAWGVDYEQYF | TGTGCCACCACCGACAGGGCTTGGGGGGTCGACTACGAGCAGTACTTC
TRBD1 | TRBJ2-7 | NA | TRBV27 | CASSWGQGYSYEQYF | TGTGCCAGCAGCTGGGGACAGGGCTACTCCTACGAGCAGTACTTC
TRBD1 | TRBJ1-1 | NA | TRBV20-1 | CSATDRVRTEAFF | TGCAGTGCAACCGACAGGGTGCGGACTGAAGCTTTCTTT
TRBD1 | TRBJ2-7 | NA | TRBV7-8 | CASSSRTGGPHEQYF | TGTGCCAGCAGCTCTCGGACAGGGGGCCCCCACGAGCAGTACTTC
NA | TRBJ1-5 | NA | TRBV10-3 | CTISEQWEGNQPQHF | TGTACCATCAGTGAGCAATGGGAGGGCAATCAGCCCCAGCATTTT
NA | TRBJ2-3 | few | TRBV4-2 | CASSQEILAQDTQYF | TGTGCCAGCAGCCAAGAGATTCTAGCACAGGATACGCAGTATTTT
NA | TRBJ2-3 | NA | TRBV20-1 | CSARVPYTDTQYF | TGCAGTGCTAGGGTGCCGTACACAGATACGCAGTATTTT
NA | TRBJ2-3 | NA | TRBV7-9 | CASSKSTGLTDTQYF | TGTGCCAGCAGCAAGTCGACAGGACTCACAGATACGCAGTATTTT
TRBD2 | TRBJ2-5 | NA | TRBV7-6 | CASIPLAGGLETQYF | TGTGCCAGCATCCCCCTAGCGGGGGGGCTAGAGACCCAGTACTTC
TRBD1 | TRBJ2-5 | few | TRBV13 | CASSLGQGSGNEQYF | TGTGCCAGCAGCTTGGGACAGGGGTCAGGCAATGAGCAGTACTTC
TRBD2 | TRBJ2-7 | NA | TRBV7-2 | CASSSEAGVTYEQYF | TGTGCCAGCAGCTCAGAAGCGGGGGTAACCTACGAGCAGTACTTC
NA | TRBJ2-7 | NA | TRBV24-1 | CATSDGRGTDEQYF | TGTGCCACCAGTGATGGACGGGGCACGGACGAGCAGTACTTC
NA | TRBJ2-1 | NA | TRBV11-1 | CASSPQQYNEQFF | TGTGCCAGCAGCCCCCAACAATACAATGAGCAGTTCTTC
NA | TRBJ2-5 | NA | TRBV4-2 | CASSQERSLGGKIQYF | TGTGCCAGCAGCCAAGAGCGCTCTCTTGGGGGGAAGATCCAGTACTTC
NA | TRBJ2-7 | few | TRBV4-1 | CASSQMGGSYEQYF | TGCGCCAGCAGCCAAATGGGGGGTTCCTACGAGCAGTACTTC
TRBD2 | TRBJ2-1 | few | TRBV6-4 | CASSDGTSAPHNEQFF | TGTGCCAGCAGTGACGGAACTAGCGCCCCCCACAATGAGCAGTTCTTC
NA | TRBJ2-6 | NA | TRBV11-2 | CASLIRGASGANVLTF | TGTGCCAGCCTCATACGGGGGGCCTCTGGGGCCAACGTCCTGACTTTC
TRBD2 | TRBJ2-7 | few | TRBV15 | CATSILAGGTYEQYF | TGTGCCACCAGCATTCTAGCGGGGGGTACCTACGAGCAGTACTTC
TRBD1 | TRBJ1-5 | NA | TRBV7-9 | CASSLWTGSYSNQPQHF | TGTGCCAGCAGCTTATGGACAGGGTCCTATAGCAATCAGCCCCAGCATTTT
TRBD2 | TRBJ2-1 | few | TRBV4-2 | CASSQDFTSGGTYNEQFF | TGTGCCAGCAGCCAAGATTTTACTAGCGGGGGCACCTACAATGAGCAGTTCTTC
NA | TRBJ2-3 | NA | TRBV9 | CASSAQGAHTDTQYF | TGCGCCAGCAGCGCACAGGGTGCGCACACAGATACGCAGTATTTT
TRBD2 | TRBJ2-7 | NA | TRBV4-2 | CASSRATSGGSHAYEQYF | TGTGCCAGCAGCCGCGCGACTAGCGGGGGCTCACATGCCTACGAGCAGTACTTC